This T cell receptor beta chain was identified during a study of OX40 agonist ivuxolimab in advanced cancers. Produced via immunoSEQ multiplex PCR; TCRdb's table is partial and in-frame only. This table has around 44,000 clones, approximately 80% appearing once. The sequence came from an adult with an advanced solid tumor such as melanoma, head and neck, liver or kidney cancer. The specimen was CD4+ or CD8+ T cells sorted from blood, collected in a trial of the OX40 agonist ivuxolimab.

As DNA, the CDR3 is TGCGCCAGCAGCTCCCCGGGCCTCACGGGGGCCCAGTACTTC. Its protein is CASSSPGLTGAQYF. The chain joins TRBV5-1 to TRBJ2-5; D is perhaps TRBD2 (6 bases). Trimming took off 3 bases at V and 9 bases at J, with 18 bases between the two ends. The germline CDR1 and CDR2 sequences are SGHRS and YFSETQ. CDR3 size: 14 residues.